This T cell receptor beta chain stems from a study of beta chain features in type 1 diabetes. The CDR3 covers 12 residues. From germline, CDR1 is SNHLY and CDR2 FYNNEI. J lost 5 bases, V lost 7 bases, and 3 bases had no gene match. Since all of the isolated RNA was reverse transcribed, expressed TCRB transcripts were what got sequenced. Only in-frame clones appear in the TCRdb table, and some are missing; sequencing was by immunoSEQ multiplex PCR. The sample records hundreds of thousands of clones, 30% being singletons. This clone appeared a single time. The genes are TRBV2 and TRBJ2-7; 9 nucleotides align to TRBD2. The sample was naive CD4+ T cells from blood. The clonotype originates from a man aged 18 to 29 in good health. The CDR3 DNA sequence: TGTGCCAGCACATTAGCGGGAGACGAGCAGTACTTC. Encoded protein: CASTLAGDEQYF.